Listed here are 5 T cell receptor beta chains from one sample, sequenced in a study of cytomegalovirus exposure and HLA in healthy donors. 60 Vbeta and 13 Jbeta primers were used in PCR. Sequencing used immunoSEQ multiplex PCR; TCRdb keeps in-frame clones, though not all of them. The data show about 160,000 clones, 79% seen once. Sequencing was carried out using PBMCs. The receptor source for this set is a man in his forties or fifties in good health and CMV-seronegative.

This chain uses TRBV20-1 with TRBJ2-1, with 9 bases aligning to TRBD2. Germline CDR1 and CDR2: DFQATT and SNEGSKA (reference sequence). The CDR3 length is 11 residues. CDR3 sequence reads: CYPSGNNEQFF. CDR3 in DNA: TGCTACCCTAGCGGGAACAATGAGCAGTTCTTC.

The chain uses TRBV2 and TRBJ1-1, with TRBD1 identical over 8 bases. From germline, CDR1 is SNHLY and CDR2 FYNNEI. Trimming removed 6 bases from V and 7 bases from J; junction bases left unmatched: 13. The CDR3 length is 15 residues. The DNA for the CDR3 is TGTGCCAGCAGGCCCGGACAGGGAGGTTCGGATGAAGCTTTCTTT. Encoded protein: CASRPGQGGSDEAFF.

The V call is TRBV25-1, the J call TRBJ2-3; perhaps TRBD2 as D (6 bases). Germline values: CDR1 MGHDK, CDR2 SYGVNS. V lost 7 bases and J lost 6, with 8 bases in between. CDR3 length: 11 residues. In DNA form, the CDR3 reads TGTGCCAGCACCCTAGCGGATACGCAGTATTTT. Its protein product is CASTLADTQYF.

This clone was seen a handful of times. The genes are TRBV5-1 and TRBJ2-2, with D possibly matching TRBD1 (6 bases). From germline, CDR1 is SGHRS and CDR2 YFSETQ. The CDR3 is 16 amino acids. Trimming left V 4 bases short and J 6 bases short, with 19 bases between. The DNA of the CDR3 is TGCGCCAGCAGCAACCTAGGGGGAACAGATTCCGGGGAGCTGTTTTTT. Protein product: CASSNLGGTDSGELFF.

The chain uses TRBV5-1 and TRBJ2-7; 8 bases agree with TRBD1. The CDR3 runs 15 residues. V lost 2 bases, J lost 0 bases, and 4 bases stayed unmatched. Germline V lookup: CDR1 SGHRS, CDR2 YFSETQ. Written as DNA, the CDR3 is TGCGCCAGCAGCTTTAGGGGGACAGGCTCCTACGAGCAGTACTTC. Translation gives CASSFRGTGSYEQYF.